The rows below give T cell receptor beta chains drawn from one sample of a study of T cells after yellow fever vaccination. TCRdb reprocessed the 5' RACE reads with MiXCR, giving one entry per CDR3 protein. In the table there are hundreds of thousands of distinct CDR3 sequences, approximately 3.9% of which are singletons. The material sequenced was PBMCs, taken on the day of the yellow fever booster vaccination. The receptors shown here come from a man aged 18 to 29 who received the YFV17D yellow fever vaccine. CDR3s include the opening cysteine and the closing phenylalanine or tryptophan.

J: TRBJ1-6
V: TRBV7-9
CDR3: CASTSIGGAFYNSPLHF

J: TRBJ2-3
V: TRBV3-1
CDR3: CASSRRGGATDTQYF

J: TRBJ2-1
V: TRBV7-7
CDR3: CASSLDRHNEQFF

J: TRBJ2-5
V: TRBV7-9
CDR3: CASRQDRQGRRETQYF

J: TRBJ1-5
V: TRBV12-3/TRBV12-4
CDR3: CASGPTGAEGLQPQHF

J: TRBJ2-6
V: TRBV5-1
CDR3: CASSLVPTGEVSGANVLTF

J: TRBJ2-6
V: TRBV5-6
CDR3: CASSLGTDLSGANVLTF

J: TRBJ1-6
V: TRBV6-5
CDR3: CASSYGTARNSPLHF

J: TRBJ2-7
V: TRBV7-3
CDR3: CASSAGQSPYEQYF

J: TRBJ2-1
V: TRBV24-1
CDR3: CATSDWNSGVNEQFF

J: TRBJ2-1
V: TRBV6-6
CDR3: CASSATRGGYNEQFF

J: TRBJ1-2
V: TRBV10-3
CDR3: CAISEGTGGHYGYTF

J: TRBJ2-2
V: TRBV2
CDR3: CASKWTAATGELFF

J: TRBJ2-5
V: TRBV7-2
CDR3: CASSLGVSGGGRETQYF

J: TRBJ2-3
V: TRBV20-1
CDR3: CSASKDSTDTQYF

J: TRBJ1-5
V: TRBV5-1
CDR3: CASSSLHGQFNQPQHF